This entry features one T cell receptor beta chain sequence. Its antigen is not yet known. No much larger clonotype is one base removed from it; base qualities were not supplied. This specimen belongs to a study of blood T cell repertoires in COVID-19 (dated by TCRdb to about 2020). Concerning the study at large: The collaborator samples originated in the United States, Italy and Spain and spanned the acute and convalescent phases of COVID-19. The samples were drawn from two sources: the first 160 participants of the ongoing ImmuneRACE study, and 950 to 1,500 subjects contributed by 6 global collaborators. The repertoires were made available in a free public database intended to serve as a resource for research on the immune response to SARS-CoV-2. Sample metadata almost always included a de-identified subject ID, COVID-19 status, age in years and sex. Where available, HLA class I and class II types were taken from metadata supplied by the sample provider and were not determined by assay-based typing. The prospective study material was composed of cDNA or gDNA derived from T cells, B-cell-depleted T cells, or PBMCs. Subjects who had been exposed to COVID-19, were actively infected with it, or had recovered from it provided the deeply sampled blood TCRbeta repertoires that made up the dataset.

TCRbeta CDR3 regions were amplified from genomic DNA by means of the immunoSEQ Assay, a bias-controlled multiplex PCR. On the authors' methods: The number of nucleated cells in each sample was estimated from the amplification of reference gene primers within the assay. To quantify the absolute abundance of each unique TCRbeta CDR3 rearrangement, sequence reads were collapsed and filtered. For each sample, productive Simpson clonality was calculated by taking the square root of Simpson's diversity index across productive rearrangements. TCRdb carries this immuneACCESS record with in-frame sequences only. Its versions omit some clonotypes, under half of them owing to an unresolved V gene in the studies checked, with the rest unexplained. V and J calls and clone size come straight from that table; D and trimming were deduced from the DNA. For this sample there are approximately 85,000 clones; nearly 90% appear just once. The ten most abundant clones make up roughly 4% of the sample.

Study-wide conclusions, independent of this receptor: The amount of clinical and demographic metadata varied by source and participant and was provided uncurated.

CDR1 WNHNN and CDR2 SYGVQD are derived from the germline V gene (reference sequence). The junction carries 24 bases between V and J, which are trimmed by 6 bases and 0 bases respectively. The CDR3 starts with the cysteine, ends with the phenylalanine, and has 19 residues. Of all the DNA, just the CDR3 is kept, 57 bases in frame from base 1. The collaborating institutions used their own protocols to collect whole blood in K2EDTA tubes. Collaborator samples were shipped for TCRbeta analysis as frozen whole blood, isolated PBMCs, or DNA extracted from either sample type. The V gene is TRBV10-1 and the J gene is TRBJ1-5; too little of a D gene remains to name it. Material for sequencing was peripheral blood. This clonotype originated in a woman of 80 years or more with active or convalescent COVID-19. Here is the DNA: TGCGCCAGCAGGTCGAGCGGCAGACCTTCCATCTATAGCAATCAGCCCCAGCATTTT. Translation gives CASRSSGRPSIYSNQPQHF.